Each of the 15 T cell receptor beta chains below was sequenced from the same sample in a study of blood T cell repertoires in COVID-19. The protocol was immunoSEQ multiplex PCR, while the TCRdb copy is restricted to in-frame clones and leaves out a portion. The table has 57,000 or so clones, 65% to 85% seen once; the top ten hold just over 20%. Sequencing was done on a sample of peripheral blood. Source of these receptors: a woman of 80 years or more with active or convalescent COVID-19.

The J gene is TRBJ2-1, the V gene TRBV7-2; 7 bases map to TRBD2. V lost 5 bases, J lost 10 bases, and 5 bases stayed unmatched. Germline CDR1 is SGHTA and CDR2 is FQGNSA. CDR3 length: 12 residues. The CDR3 spells CASSGDYGEQFF. The DNA of the CDR3 is TGTGCCAGCAGCGGGGACTACGGCGAGCAGTTCTTC. Looking up the rest from reference TRBV7-2 and TRBJ2-1 gives the full variable domain: GAGVSQSPSNKVTEKGKDVELRCDPISGHTALYWYRQSLGQGLEFLIYFQGNSAPDKSGLPSDRFSAERTGGSVSTLTIQRTQQEDSAVYLCASSGDYGEQFFGPGTRLTVL.

The J gene is TRBJ2-1, the V gene TRBV7-9, with TRBD2 matching 10 bases. Per germline, CDR1 SEHNR and CDR2 FQNEAQ (reference sequence). The length of the CDR3 is 14 residues. V lost 2 bases to trimming and J lost 6 bases; unmatched junction nucleotides: 1. Written as DNA, the CDR3 is TGTGCCAGCAGCTTAACTAGCGGGGTCAATGAGCAGTTCTTC. Translated: CASSLTSGVNEQFF.

This clone occurred a few times. The genes are TRBV10-1 and TRBJ2-2, with 10 positions matching TRBD1. V lost 8 bases, J lost 4 bases, and 1 base stayed unmatched. The CDR3 runs to 13 residues. The germline CDR1 and CDR2 sequences are WNHNN and SYGVQD (reference sequence). The CDR3 loop is CASGTGVTGELFF. The CDR3 DNA sequence: TGCGCCAGCGGGACAGGGGTCACCGGGGAGCTGTTTTTT.

The V gene is TRBV27, the J gene TRBJ2-7; weak D call: TRBD2 (6 bases). Germline V gene data show CDR1 as MNHEY and CDR2 as SMNVEV (reference sequence). Trimming cost V 6 bases and J 0 bases, with 15 bases left between them. This CDR3 is built from 15 residues. This chain's CDR3 is CASRPGSRASYEQYF. The CDR3 nucleotides are TGTGCCAGCAGGCCCGGGAGTCGGGCCTCCTACGAGCAGTACTTC.

This sequence joins TRBV7-3 and TRBJ2-7; D perhaps matches TRBD1 (7 bases). The CDR3 is 12 amino acids. Deletions cut 4 bases from V and 6 bases from J, with 10 bases between. In germline, CDR1 is SGHTA, CDR2 FQGTGA. As DNA, the CDR3 is TGTGCCAGCAGCTGGCAGGGGGGCGAGCAGTACTTC. It specifies CASSWQGGEQYF.

The gene calls are TRBV19 and TRBJ1-1; 7 bases map to TRBD1. The J segment lost 4 bases and the V segment lost 3 bases, leaving 5 bases of the junction unmatched. The CDR3 is made up of 14 amino acids. Germline V lookup: CDR1 LNHDA, CDR2 SQIVND (reference sequence). The CDR3 region is CASSMGQLFTEAFF. The DNA of the CDR3 is TGTGCCAGTAGTATGGGACAGTTGTTCACTGAAGCTTTCTTT. Full variable domain (rest looked up from reference TRBV19 and TRBJ1-1): DGGITQSPKYLFRKEGQNVTLSCEQNLNHDAMYWYRQDPGQGLRLIYYSQIVNDFQKGDIAEGYSVSREKKESFPLTVTSAQKNPTAFYLCASSMGQLFTEAFFGQGTRLTVV.

The gene calls are TRBV18 and TRBJ1-1; 8 bases fit TRBD1. Germline V CDR1 and CDR2: KGHSH, LQKENI. This CDR3 is built from 14 residues. V dropped 6 bases and J dropped 5; count of bases not matched to a gene: 8. The CDR3: CASSPGGRETEAFF. The CDR3 DNA reads TGTGCCAGCTCCCCAGGGGGCCGAGAGACTGAAGCTTTCTTT.

The V call is TRBV11-2, the J call TRBJ2-2; 11 nucleotides align to TRBD2. The CDR3 runs to 17 residues. Germline lookup yields CDR1 SGHAT and CDR2 FQNNGV. Trimming took 5 bases from V and 4 from J; bases not matched to a gene: 9. The CDR3 sequence: CASSPGVAGGITGELFF. CDR3 nucleotides: TGTGCCAGCAGCCCGGGGGTAGCGGGGGGGATCACCGGGGAGCTGTTTTTT.

Remarks on this clone: At one of its ends the junction is not consistent with the germline gene, which may arise from a read error. The chain is built from TRBV7-7 and TRBJ1-1; 7 bases are a match to TRBD1. Germline lookup yields CDR1 SSHAT and CDR2 FNYEAQ (reference sequence). CDR3 length: 13 residues. CDR3 nucleotides: TGTGCTAGCAGCTTAGCCAGGGGGGCTGAAGCTTTCTTT. As protein: CASSLARGAEAFF.

The chain joins TRBV11-3 to TRBJ1-1; a possible D gene is TRBD1 (6 bases). The CDR3 extends over 14 amino acids. Looked up from germline, CDR1 is SGHNT and CDR2 is YENEEA. Trimming shortened V by 4 bases and J by 8 bases, and 17 bases separated the two germline ends. In DNA form, the CDR3 reads TGTGCCAGCAGCTCCGGGACACTCCTAGGGGAAGCTTTCTTT. Translation gives CASSSGTLLGEAFF.

This chain joins TRBV4-1 and TRBJ1-3; weak D call: TRBD1 (5 bases). Deletions cut 7 bases from V and 0 bases from J, with 10 bases between. Germline V gene data show CDR1 as MGHRA and CDR2 as YSYEKL. CDR3 length equals 14 residues. CDR3 loop: CASKRGSSGNTIYF. DNA for the CDR3: TGCGCCAGCAAGCGGGGCTCCTCTGGAAACACCATATATTTT.

The chain couples TRBV30 to TRBJ1-1, with TRBD1 as a possible D gene (6 bases). The CDR3 loop spans 14 amino acids. Trimming took 5 bases from V and 2 from J, leaving 15 bases between them. Germline loops: CDR1 GTSNPN, CDR2 SVGIG (reference sequence). DNA of the CDR3: TGTGCCTGGGTTCCGGGACAATTTAACACTGAAGCTTTCTTT. As protein: CAWVPGQFNTEAFF.

The V and J genes are TRBV5-1 and TRBJ2-3; 8 bases are shared with TRBD1. CDR1 and CDR2 from the germline V gene are SGHRS and YFSETQ. With V trimmed by 1 base and J by 4 bases, 5 bases remained unmatched. The CDR3 has 15 residues. For the CDR3, the DNA is TGCGCCAGCAGCTTGTATCAGGGGGCGGCAGATACGCAGTATTTT. Encoded protein: CASSLYQGAADTQYF.

This clone has just a few counts. The chain employs TRBV9 and TRBJ1-6, with D perhaps TRBD1 (6 bases). Trimming stripped 3 bases from V and 10 bases from J, with 20 bases between. Per the germline V gene, CDR1 is SGDLS and CDR2 is YYNGEE. The CDR3 loop spans 16 amino acids. The CDR3 is CASSAKGQLGDSPLHF. DNA for the CDR3: TGTGCCAGCAGCGCAAAAGGACAGCTCGGGGACTCACCCCTCCACTTT.

J is TRBJ2-4 and V is TRBV6-5; D unresolved. Germline V gene sequence: CDR1 MNHEY, CDR2 SVGAGI. V was cut by 6 bases and J by 3 bases, with 9 bases left in between. The CDR3 contains 13 residues. CDR3 bases: TGTGCCAGCAGACCCCCGGGCAAAAACATTCAGTACTTC. This translates into CASRPPGKNIQYF.